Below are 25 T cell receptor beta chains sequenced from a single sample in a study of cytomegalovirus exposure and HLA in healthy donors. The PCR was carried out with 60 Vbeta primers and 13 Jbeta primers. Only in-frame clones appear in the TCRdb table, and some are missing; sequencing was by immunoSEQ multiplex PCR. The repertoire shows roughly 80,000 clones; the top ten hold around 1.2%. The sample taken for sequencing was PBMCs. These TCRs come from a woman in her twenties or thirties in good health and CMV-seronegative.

The CDR3 DNA follows: TGTGCCAGCAGCTTAGCGTTTCGGGGTGGACAGGGCACCGGGGAGCTGTTTTTT. Translated: CASSLAFRGGQGTGELFF. The chain recombines TRBV7-8 with TRBJ2-2; 8 positions match TRBD1. The CDR3 sequence is 18 residues long. The V gene end was trimmed by 0 bases and the J gene end by 4 bases; junction bases not matched to a gene: 10. Germline V gene data show CDR1 as SGHVS and CDR2 as FQNEAQ.

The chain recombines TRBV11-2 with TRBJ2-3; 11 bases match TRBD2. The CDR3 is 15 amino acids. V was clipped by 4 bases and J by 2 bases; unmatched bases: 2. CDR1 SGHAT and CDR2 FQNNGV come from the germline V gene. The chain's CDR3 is CASSSSGGPTDTQYF. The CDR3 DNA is TGTGCCAGCAGCTCTAGCGGGGGGCCCACAGATACGCAGTATTTT. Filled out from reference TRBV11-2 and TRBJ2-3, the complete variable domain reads EAGVAQSPRYKIIEKRQSVAFWCNPISGHATLYWYQQILGQGPKLLIQFQNNGVVDDSQLPKDRFSAERLKGVDSTLKIQPAKLEDSAVYLCASSSSGGPTDTQYFGPGTRLTVL.

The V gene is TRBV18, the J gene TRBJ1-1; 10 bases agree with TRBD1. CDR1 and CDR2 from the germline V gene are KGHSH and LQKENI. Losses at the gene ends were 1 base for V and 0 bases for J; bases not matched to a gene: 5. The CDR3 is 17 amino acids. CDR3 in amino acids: CASSPLPGQGMNTEAFF. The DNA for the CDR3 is TGTGCCAGCTCACCACTTCCGGGACAGGGGATGAACACTGAAGCTTTCTTT.

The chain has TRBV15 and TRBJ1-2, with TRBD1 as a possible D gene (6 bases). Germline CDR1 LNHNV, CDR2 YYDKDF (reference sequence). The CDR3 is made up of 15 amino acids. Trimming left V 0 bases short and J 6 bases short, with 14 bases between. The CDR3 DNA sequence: TGTGCCACCAGCAGAGACAGGGGCCAGGTGGATGGCTACACCTTC. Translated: CATSRDRGQVDGYTF.

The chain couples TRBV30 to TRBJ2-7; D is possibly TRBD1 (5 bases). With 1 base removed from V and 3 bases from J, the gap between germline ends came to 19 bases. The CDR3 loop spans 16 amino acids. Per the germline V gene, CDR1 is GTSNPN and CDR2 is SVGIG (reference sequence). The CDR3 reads CAWSARVPTLLYEQYF. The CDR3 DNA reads TGTGCCTGGAGTGCCAGGGTGCCTACCCTTCTCTACGAGCAGTACTTC.

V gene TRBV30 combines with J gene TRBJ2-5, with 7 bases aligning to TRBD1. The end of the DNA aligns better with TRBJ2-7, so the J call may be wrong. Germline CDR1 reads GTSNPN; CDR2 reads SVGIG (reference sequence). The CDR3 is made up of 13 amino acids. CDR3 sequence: CAWSEGANDEQYF. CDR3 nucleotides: TGTGCCTGGAGTGAGGGGGCGAACGACGAGCAGTACTTC.

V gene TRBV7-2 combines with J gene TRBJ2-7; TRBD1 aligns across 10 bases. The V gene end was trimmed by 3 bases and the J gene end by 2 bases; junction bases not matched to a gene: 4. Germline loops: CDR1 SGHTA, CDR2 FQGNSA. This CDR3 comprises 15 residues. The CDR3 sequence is CASSFTGTGAYEQYF. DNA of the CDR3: TGTGCCAGCAGCTTTACCGGGACAGGGGCCTACGAGCAGTACTTC.

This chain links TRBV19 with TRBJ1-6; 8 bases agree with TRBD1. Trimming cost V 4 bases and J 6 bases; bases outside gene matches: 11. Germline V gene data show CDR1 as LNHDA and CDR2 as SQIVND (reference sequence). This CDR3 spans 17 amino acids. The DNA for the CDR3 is TGTGCCAGTAGTACCCCCCGACAGGGGCTTTCTAATTCACCCCTCCACTTT. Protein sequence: CASSTPRQGLSNSPLHF.

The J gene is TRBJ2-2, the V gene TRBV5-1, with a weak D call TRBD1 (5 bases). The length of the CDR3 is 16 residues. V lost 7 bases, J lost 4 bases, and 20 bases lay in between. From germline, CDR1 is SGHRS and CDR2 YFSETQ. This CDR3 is CASARQPPPSTGELFF. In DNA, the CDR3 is TGCGCCAGCGCTAGACAGCCACCTCCGAGCACCGGGGAGCTGTTTTTT.

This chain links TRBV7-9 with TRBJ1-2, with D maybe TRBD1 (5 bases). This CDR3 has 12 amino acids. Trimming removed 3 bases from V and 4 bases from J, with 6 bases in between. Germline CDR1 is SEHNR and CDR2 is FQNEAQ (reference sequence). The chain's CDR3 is CASSFDSYGYTF. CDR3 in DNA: TGTGCCAGCAGCTTTGACAGCTATGGCTACACCTTC.

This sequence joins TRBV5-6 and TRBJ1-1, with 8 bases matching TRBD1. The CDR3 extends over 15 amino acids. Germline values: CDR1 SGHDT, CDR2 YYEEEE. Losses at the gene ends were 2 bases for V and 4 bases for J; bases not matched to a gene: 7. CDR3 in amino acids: CASSFGTGLGTEAFF. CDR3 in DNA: TGTGCCAGCAGCTTTGGGACAGGATTAGGCACTGAAGCTTTCTTT.

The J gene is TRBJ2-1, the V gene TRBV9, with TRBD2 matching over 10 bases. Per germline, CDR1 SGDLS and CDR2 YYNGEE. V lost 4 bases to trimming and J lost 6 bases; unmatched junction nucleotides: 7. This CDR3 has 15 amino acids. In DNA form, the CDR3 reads TGTGCCAGCAGCCCAAGCGGGGGGGCCTTCAATGAGCAGTTCTTC. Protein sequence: CASSPSGGAFNEQFF.

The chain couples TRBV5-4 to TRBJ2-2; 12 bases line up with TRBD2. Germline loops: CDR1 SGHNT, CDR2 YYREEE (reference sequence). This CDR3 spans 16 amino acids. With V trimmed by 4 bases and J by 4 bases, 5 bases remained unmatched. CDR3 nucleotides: TGTGCCAGCAGCATAATGACTAGCGGGAGCACCGGGGAGCTGTTTTTT. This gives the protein CASSIMTSGSTGELFF.

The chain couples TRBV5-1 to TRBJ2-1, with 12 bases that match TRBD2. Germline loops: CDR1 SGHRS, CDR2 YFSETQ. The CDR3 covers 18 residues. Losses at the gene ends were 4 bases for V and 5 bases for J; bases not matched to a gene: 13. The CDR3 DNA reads TGCGCCAGCAGCCCGAACGGACTAGCGGGAATGTGGGACAATGAGCAGTTCTTC. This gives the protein CASSPNGLAGMWDNEQFF.

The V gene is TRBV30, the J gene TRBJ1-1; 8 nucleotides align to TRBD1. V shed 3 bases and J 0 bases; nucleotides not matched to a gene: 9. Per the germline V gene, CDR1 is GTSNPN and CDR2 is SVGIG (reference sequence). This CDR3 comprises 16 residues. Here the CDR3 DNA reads TGTGCCTGGAGAGCTCGGACAGGGAGTATGAACACTGAAGCTTTCTTT. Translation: CAWRARTGSMNTEAFF.

As DNA, the CDR3 is TGTGCCAGCTCGGGCGGGACTAGCCGATACACCGGGGAGCTGTTTTTT. Protein product: CASSGGTSRYTGELFF. The chain couples TRBV18 to TRBJ2-2; 9 bases agree with TRBD2. The length of the CDR3 is 16 residues. Germline V gene lookup returns CDR1 KGHSH and CDR2 LQKENI. The ends lost 6 bases at V and 3 bases at J; junction bases unmatched: 8. The full variable domain, its missing parts supplied by reference TRBV18 and TRBJ2-2, is NAGVMQNPRHLVRRRGQEARLRCSPMKGHSHVYWYRQLPEEGLKFMVYLQKENIIDESGMPKERFSAEFPKEGPSILRIQQVVRGDSAAYFCASSGGTSRYTGELFFGEGSRLTVL.

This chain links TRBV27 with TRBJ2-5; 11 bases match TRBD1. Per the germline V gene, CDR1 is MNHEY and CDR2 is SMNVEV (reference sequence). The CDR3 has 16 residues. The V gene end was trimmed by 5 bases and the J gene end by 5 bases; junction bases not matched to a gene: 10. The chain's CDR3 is CASSPWTGGGEETQYF. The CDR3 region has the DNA TGTGCCAGCAGTCCTTGGACAGGGGGCGGGGAGGAGACCCAGTACTTC.

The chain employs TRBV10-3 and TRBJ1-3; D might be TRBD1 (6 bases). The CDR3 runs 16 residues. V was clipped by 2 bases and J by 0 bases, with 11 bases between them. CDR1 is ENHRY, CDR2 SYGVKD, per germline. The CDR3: CAISEPKTGSGNTIYF. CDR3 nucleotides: TGTGCCATCAGTGAGCCGAAGACAGGCTCTGGAAACACCATATATTTT.

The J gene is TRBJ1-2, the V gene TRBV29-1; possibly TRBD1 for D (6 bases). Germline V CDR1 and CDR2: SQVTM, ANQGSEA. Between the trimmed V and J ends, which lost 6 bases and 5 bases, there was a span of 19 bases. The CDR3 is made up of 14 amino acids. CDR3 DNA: TGCAGCGTGGACGCAGGGGATTTGGGGTATGGCTACACCTTC. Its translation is CSVDAGDLGYGYTF.

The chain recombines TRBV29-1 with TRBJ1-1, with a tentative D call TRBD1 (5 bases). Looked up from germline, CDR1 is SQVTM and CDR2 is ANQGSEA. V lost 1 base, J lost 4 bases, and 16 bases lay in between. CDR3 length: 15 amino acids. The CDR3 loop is CSVEGGGGVITEAFF. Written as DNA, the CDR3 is TGCAGCGTTGAAGGGGGGGGAGGGGTGATCACTGAAGCTTTCTTT.

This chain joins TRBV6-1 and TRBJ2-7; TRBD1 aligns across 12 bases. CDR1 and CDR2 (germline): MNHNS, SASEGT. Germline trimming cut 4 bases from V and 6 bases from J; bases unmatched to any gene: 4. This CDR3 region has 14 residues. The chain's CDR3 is CASSVGQGASEQYF. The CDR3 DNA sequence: TGTGCCAGCAGTGTGGGACAGGGGGCAAGCGAGCAGTACTTC.

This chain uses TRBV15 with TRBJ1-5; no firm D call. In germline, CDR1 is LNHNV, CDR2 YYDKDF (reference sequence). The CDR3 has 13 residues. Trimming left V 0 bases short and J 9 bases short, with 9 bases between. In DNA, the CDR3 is TGTGCCACCAGCAGAGACCGGGAGTGGCCCCAGCATTTT. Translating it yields CATSRDREWPQHF. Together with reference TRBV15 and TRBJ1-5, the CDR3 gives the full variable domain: DAMVIQNPRYQVTQFGKPVTLSCSQTLNHNVMYWYQQKSSQAPKLLFHYYDKDFNNEADTPDNFQSRRPNTSFCFLDIRSPGLGDTAMYLCATSRDREWPQHFGDGTRLSIL.

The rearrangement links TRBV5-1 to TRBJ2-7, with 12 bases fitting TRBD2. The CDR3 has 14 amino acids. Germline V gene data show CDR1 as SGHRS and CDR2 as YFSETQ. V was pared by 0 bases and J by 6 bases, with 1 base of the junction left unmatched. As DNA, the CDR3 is TGCGCCAGCAGCTTGGGACTAGCGGGAGCCGAGCAGTACTTC. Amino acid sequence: CASSLGLAGAEQYF.

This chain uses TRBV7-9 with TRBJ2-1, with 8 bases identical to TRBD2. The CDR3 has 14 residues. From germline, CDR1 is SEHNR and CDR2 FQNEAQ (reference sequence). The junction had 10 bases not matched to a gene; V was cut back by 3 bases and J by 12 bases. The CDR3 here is CASSFLSTSERQFF. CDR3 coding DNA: TGTGCCAGCAGCTTTCTATCGACTAGCGAAAGGCAGTTCTTC.

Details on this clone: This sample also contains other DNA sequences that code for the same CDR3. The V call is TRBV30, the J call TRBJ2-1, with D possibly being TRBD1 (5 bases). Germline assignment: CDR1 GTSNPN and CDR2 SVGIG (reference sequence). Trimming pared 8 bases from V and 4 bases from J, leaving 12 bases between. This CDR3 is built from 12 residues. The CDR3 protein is CAASRGYNEQFF. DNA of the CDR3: TGTGCCGCCTCAAGGGGATACAATGAGCAGTTCTTC. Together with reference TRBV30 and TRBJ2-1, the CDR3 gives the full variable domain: SQTIHQWPATLVQPVGSPLSLECTVEGTSNPNLYWYRQAAGRGLQLLFYSVGIGQISSEVPQNLSASRPQDRQFILSSKKLLLSDSGFYLCAASRGYNEQFFGPGTRLTVL.